Included here is one TCR beta chain sequence, with context. The germline gene is not matched at one end of the junction; a read error may be the cause. CDR1 is LNHNV, CDR2 YYDKDF, per germline (reference sequence). This CDR3 is built from 13 residues. Together with a sample-barcoded 5' primer, a J-beta primer mix was included in a second PCR lasting about 7 to 11 cycles. TCRdb processed the 5' RACE reads anew with MiXCR; each CDR3 protein has one entry. The sample records fewer than 800,000 distinct CDR3 sequences, around 21% being singletons. This specimen comes from a study of blood T cells in healthy people across ages. Turning to the study itself: Template-switching capture recovered about one barcoded beta molecule per two T cells.

The source is a man aged 65 to 79 in good health. The specimen was blood. The rearrangement links TRBV15 to TRBJ2-4; 8 nucleotides line up with TRBD1. The CDR3 nucleotides read TGTGCCACCTCGACAGGGGCCAAAAGCATTCAGTACTTC. As protein: CATSTGAKSIQYF.